The 26 T cell receptor beta chains below were found in one sample sequenced in a study of radiation and T cells in renal cell carcinoma. The time point was: baseline pretreatment blood. The treatment is: 15 Gy SBRT to primary tumor, nephrectomy 4 weeks later. Repertoires were generated with immunoSEQ multiplex PCR, while TCRdb's copy carries only in-frame clones and drops some. Of about 59,000 clones detected, 60% to 85% appear once; the ten largest clones hold approximately 6.8%. The specimen was blood, collected from a patient whose treatment included radiotherapy and nephrectomy. The source is a man aged 55 to 69 with renal cell carcinoma.

This chain joins TRBV18 and TRBJ1-1; a possible D gene is TRBD1 (5 bases). Germline V CDR1 and CDR2: KGHSH, LQKENI. The V gene lost 3 bases and the J gene lost 6 bases, with 8 bases spanning the gap. This CDR3 has 12 residues. The chain's CDR3 is CASSPGGAEAFF. CDR3 in DNA: TGTGCCAGCTCACCTGGGGGAGCTGAAGCTTTCTTT. The full variable domain, with the rest looked up from reference TRBV18 and TRBJ1-1, is NAGVMQNPRHLVRRRGQEARLRCSPMKGHSHVYWYRQLPEEGLKFMVYLQKENIIDESGMPKERFSAEFPKEGPSILRIQQVVRGDSAAYFCASSPGGAEAFFGQGTRLTVV.

This clone was observed a few times. V gene TRBV2 combines with J gene TRBJ2-5; a weak D match, TRBD1 (6 bases). V was pared by 6 bases and J by 4 bases, with 15 bases between. The CDR3 contains 14 residues. Germline loops: CDR1 SNHLY, CDR2 FYNNEI. The CDR3 spells CASRYYRDRETQYF. The CDR3 DNA reads as TGTGCCAGCAGATATTACAGGGATCGAGAGACCCAGTACTTC. Variable domain in full (rest from reference TRBV2 and TRBJ2-5): EPEVTQTPSHQVTQMGQEVILRCVPISNHLYFYWYRQILGQKVEFLVSFYNNEISEKSEIFDDQFSVERPDGSNFTLKIRSTKLEDSAMYFCASRYYRDRETQYFGPGTRLLVL.

V is TRBV15 and J is TRBJ1-1; tentatively, D is TRBD1 (5 bases). Per germline, CDR1 LNHNV and CDR2 YYDKDF (reference sequence). This CDR3 is 14 amino acids long. V was pared by 3 bases and J by 1 base, with 9 bases between. CDR3 in amino acids: CATSSEGSNTEAFF. The CDR3 coding sequence is TGTGCCACCAGCAGTGAGGGGTCGAACACTGAAGCTTTCTTT.

This clone was recorded a few times. The V and J genes are TRBV19 and TRBJ1-6; 8 bases line up with TRBD1. Looked up from germline, CDR1 is LNHDA and CDR2 is SQIVND (reference sequence). CDR3 size: 15 residues. The V segment lost 6 bases and the J segment 10 bases; nucleotides outside the gene matches: 11. The CDR3 DNA sequence: TGTGCCAGTAGAATAATGACAGGGGAAGGATCACCCCTCCACTTT. This encodes CASRIMTGEGSPLHF.

The CDR3, as DNA: TGTGCCAGCAGGGGGGACAGCGGTGGTGAAGATACGCAGTATTTT. Translated, it gives CASRGDSGGEDTQYF. The chain employs TRBV2 and TRBJ2-3; 7 bases line up with TRBD1. The V gene's germline CDR1 is SNHLY and CDR2 FYNNEI. V was pared by 6 bases and J by 5 bases, with 11 bases of the junction left unmatched. This CDR3 region has 15 residues.

This clone is a singleton in its sample. This chain links TRBV9 with TRBJ2-3; 15 bases match TRBD2. The CDR3 runs to 18 residues. CDR1 and CDR2 from the germline V gene are SGDLS and YYNGEE. V was pared by 4 bases and J by 2 bases, with 8 bases of the junction left unmatched. The CDR3 region has the DNA TGTGCCAGCAGCAGGGGACTAGCGGGGGGTACGACCACAGATACGCAGTATTTT. Translated, it gives CASSRGLAGGTTTDTQYF.

This clone was observed a handful of times. The chain employs TRBV6-5 and TRBJ1-5; 9 bases fit TRBD1. The V gene end was trimmed by 4 bases and the J gene end by 7 bases; junction bases not matched to a gene: 8. The CDR3 consists of 15 residues. Germline CDR1 and CDR2: MNHEY and SVGAGI. For the CDR3, the DNA is TGTGCCAGCAGTTCAGCGGGACAGGGTATACAGCCCCAGCATTTT. As protein: CASSSAGQGIQPQHF.

The V and J genes are TRBV11-3 and TRBJ2-3; 13 bases are a match to TRBD2. Germline V gene sequence: CDR1 SGHNT, CDR2 YENEEA. The V and J ends lost 0 bases and 6 bases, in that order; junction bases with no gene match: 6. The CDR3 is made up of 17 amino acids. The CDR3 loop reads CASSLEGLAGYPDTQYF. Written as DNA, the CDR3 is TGTGCCAGCAGCTTAGAGGGACTAGCGGGGTACCCCGATACGCAGTATTTT.

The chain combines TRBV6-5 with TRBJ1-1; the D is unclear. Trimming cost V 5 bases and J 2 bases, with 15 bases left between them. Germline CDR1 is MNHEY and CDR2 is SVGAGI. The length of the CDR3 is 15 residues. The CDR3 DNA is TGTGCCAGCAGTCCTTTCAGTTCCCGAAACACTGAAGCTTTCTTT. Translating gives CASSPFSSRNTEAFF.

The chain is built from TRBV30 and TRBJ2-2; 7 bases line up with TRBD2. V shed 1 base, J shed 6 bases, and the junction held 5 bases outside the gene matches. Germline CDR1 reads GTSNPN; CDR2 reads SVGIG (reference sequence). CDR3 length: 14 amino acids. The CDR3 reads CAWSGTRKSGELFF. CDR3 DNA sequence: TGTGCCTGGAGTGGGACTAGGAAATCCGGGGAGCTGTTTTTT.

The V and J genes are TRBV9 and TRBJ2-1; TRBD2 matches at 9 bases. Looked up from germline, CDR1 is SGDLS and CDR2 is YYNGEE. Trimming removed 0 bases from V and 9 bases from J; junction bases left unmatched: 7. The CDR3 is 15 residues long. CDR3 DNA: TGTGCCAGCAGCGTAGGCGGGAGGGCCGGTGTTGAGCAGTTCTTC. Residues: CASSVGGRAGVEQFF.

The chain is built from TRBV15 and TRBJ2-6, with 8 bases aligning to TRBD1. The CDR3 has 19 amino acids. With V trimmed by 5 bases and J by 0 bases, 12 bases remained unmatched. Per germline, CDR1 LNHNV and CDR2 YYDKDF (reference sequence). The CDR3 nucleotides are TGTGCCACCAGCGGAGGGGACAGGACACGATTCTCTGGGGCCAACGTCCTGACTTTC. Residues: CATSGGDRTRFSGANVLTF.

The count of this clone is one. This sequence joins TRBV10-1 and TRBJ2-2; 11 bases fit TRBD2. Germline assignment: CDR1 WNHNN and CDR2 SYGVQD (reference sequence). Germline trimming cut 5 bases from V and 5 bases from J; bases unmatched to any gene: 4. The CDR3 length is 15 residues. The CDR3 sequence: CASSLGLAGTGELFF. The CDR3, as DNA: TGCGCCAGCAGTCTAGGACTAGCGGGTACCGGGGAGCTGTTTTTT.

V is TRBV5-5 and J is TRBJ1-1; possible D gene TRBD1, 5 bases. CDR1 and CDR2 (germline): SGHKS, YYEKEE (reference sequence). Trimming left V 2 bases short and J 3 bases short, with 8 bases between. CDR3 length: 13 amino acids. This CDR3 is CASSLGADTEAFF. The CDR3 region has the DNA TGTGCCAGCAGCTTAGGGGCGGACACTGAAGCTTTCTTT.

The V and J genes are TRBV27 and TRBJ2-2; D not certain. The CDR3 consists of 13 residues. Germline lookup yields CDR1 MNHEY and CDR2 SMNVEV (reference sequence). The V end was cut by 7 bases, the J end by 4 bases, with 10 bases between. CDR3 nucleotide sequence: TGTGCCAGCAACGCCTGGGGCACCGGGGAGCTGTTTTTT. Protein: CASNAWGTGELFF.

V and J are TRBV2 and TRBJ2-1, with 7 bases that match TRBD1. Germline values: CDR1 SNHLY, CDR2 FYNNEI. The V and J ends lost 3 bases and 0 bases, in that order; junction bases with no gene match: 5. CDR3 length: 16 residues. CDR3 loop: CASSDGWDSSYNEQFF. CDR3 DNA sequence: TGTGCCAGCAGTGACGGTTGGGACAGCTCCTACAATGAGCAGTTCTTC.

The chain employs TRBV6-6 and TRBJ1-3, with D unclear. V shed 2 bases and J shed 1 base, with 9 bases lying between them. Germline CDR1 is MNHNY and CDR2 is SVGAGI (reference sequence). The CDR3 length is 15 residues. This CDR3 is CASSYPGSSGNTIYF. The DNA for the CDR3 is TGTGCCAGCAGTTACCCTGGGTCGTCTGGAAACACCATATATTTT.

The genes are TRBV6-1 and TRBJ2-1; 10 nucleotides align to TRBD2. V gave up 1 base and J gave up 2 bases; unmatched junction bases: 8. From germline, CDR1 is MNHNS and CDR2 SASEGT. The CDR3 has 18 residues. CDR3 coding DNA: TGTGCCAGCAGTGAAGTAGCTAGCGGGGGCAACACCTACAATGAGCAGTTCTTC. It translates to CASSEVASGGNTYNEQFF.

The chain joins TRBV18 to TRBJ1-2; no clear D. The V gene's germline CDR1 is KGHSH and CDR2 LQKENI. This CDR3 is 13 amino acids long. The V end was cut by 10 bases, the J end by 2 bases, with 14 bases between. The CDR3 nucleotides read TGTGCCACCGTCTCCGGACTAAACTATGGCTACACCTTC. It yields the protein CATVSGLNYGYTF.

Turning to this clone: This specimen includes other DNA sequences encoding the same CDR3. The chain carries TRBV30 and TRBJ1-5; 9 nucleotides match TRBD1. The CDR3 has 13 residues. CDR1 and CDR2 from the germline V gene are GTSNPN and SVGIG (reference sequence). The ends lost 1 base at V and 7 bases at J; junction bases unmatched: 2. CDR3 bases: TGTGCCTGGAGTGGGGACAGGGACCAGCCCCAGCATTTT. Translation: CAWSGDRDQPQHF.

The rearrangement links TRBV7-2 to TRBJ2-3; TRBD1 agrees at 7 bases. Germline V gives CDR1 SGHTA, CDR2 FQGNSA. Trimming removed 0 bases from V and 3 bases from J; junction bases left unmatched: 12. The CDR3 is made up of 18 amino acids. CDR3 sequence (DNA): TGTGCCAGCAGCTTAGCGCAGGGGGTCTCCCCCTCTACAGATACGCAGTATTTT. Translated: CASSLAQGVSPSTDTQYF.

This chain links TRBV7-2 with TRBJ2-6, with TRBD2 identical over 10 bases. The junction had 11 bases not matched to a gene; V was cut back by 5 bases and J by 4 bases. The CDR3 has 18 residues. Germline V lookup: CDR1 SGHTA, CDR2 FQGNSA. CDR3 nucleotide sequence: TGTGCCAGCAGCCCCAGCGGGGGGGCCGAGCGAGGGGCCAACGTCCTGACTTTC. This sequence encodes CASSPSGGAERGANVLTF. Complete variable domain (other parts from reference TRBV7-2 and TRBJ2-6): GAGVSQSPSNKVTEKGKDVELRCDPISGHTALYWYRQSLGQGLEFLIYFQGNSAPDKSGLPSDRFSAERTGGSVSTLTIQRTQQEDSAVYLCASSPSGGAERGANVLTFGAGSRLTVL.

The chain has TRBV9 and TRBJ2-6, with 8 bases lining up with TRBD1. In germline, CDR1 is SGDLS, CDR2 YYNGEE. J was trimmed by 0 bases and V by 4 bases; bases with no gene match: 9. The CDR3 is 18 amino acids. CDR3 sequence (DNA): TGTGCCAGCAGCCCCCACAGGGGGGAAAGCTCTGGGGCCAACGTCCTGACTTTC. Its protein is CASSPHRGESSGANVLTF.

The V and J genes are TRBV30 and TRBJ1-5, with TRBD1 matching over 7 bases. The CDR3 has 17 residues. Germline-derived CDR1 and CDR2 are GTSNPN and SVGIG (reference sequence). With V trimmed by 0 bases and J by 5 bases, 13 bases remained unmatched. The CDR3 DNA sequence: TGTGCCTGGAGTGTACAGAGGGGTACAGGGGCCGATCAGCCCCAGCATTTT. Its translation is CAWSVQRGTGADQPQHF. Complete variable domain (other parts from reference TRBV30 and TRBJ1-5): SQTIHQWPATLVQPVGSPLSLECTVEGTSNPNLYWYRQAAGRGLQLLFYSVGIGQISSEVPQNLSASRPQDRQFILSSKKLLLSDSGFYLCAWSVQRGTGADQPQHFGDGTRLSIL.

With respect to this clone: One end of the junction does not line up with germline, which may come from a read error. The J gene is TRBJ1-1, the V gene TRBV7-9, with D uncertain. Germline CDR1 and CDR2: SEHNR and FQNEAQ (reference sequence). This CDR3 contains 13 residues. CDR3 sequence (DNA): TGCGCCAGCAGCCGGACCGAGAACACTGAAGCTTTCTTT. Encoded protein: CASSRTENTEAFF.

The chain carries TRBV5-6 and TRBJ2-7; 7 positions agree with TRBD1. Germline CDR1 reads SGHDT; CDR2 reads YYEEEE. The CDR3 extends over 16 amino acids. J lost 2 bases, V lost 0 bases, and 8 bases had no gene match. The CDR3 region has the DNA TGTGCCAGCAGCTTGGGGCCCGGGACAGTCCCCTACGAGCAGTACTTC. Translated, it gives CASSLGPGTVPYEQYF. Complete variable domain (other parts from reference TRBV5-6 and TRBJ2-7): DAGVTQSPTHLIKTRGQQVTLRCSPKSGHDTVSWYQQALGQGPQFIFQYYEEEERQRGNFPDRFSGHQFPNYSSELNVNALLLGDSALYLCASSLGPGTVPYEQYFGPGTRLTVT.